These 24 T cell receptor beta chains were sequenced from one sample in a study of technical replicates of blood from several donors. Data came from immunoSEQ multiplex PCR; TCRdb stores just in-frame clones and leaves some out. The top ten hold about 0.4% of the sample, which has roughly 87,000 clones, roughly nine tenths seen once. The specimen was T cells isolated from PBMCs. The source of these receptors is a human donor in good health.

A single count supports this clone. This chain connects TRBV2 to TRBJ1-3; 9 bases agree with TRBD1. The CDR3 length is 15 residues. The germline V gene encodes CDR1 SNHLY and CDR2 FYNNEI. With V trimmed by 7 bases and J by 3 bases, 7 bases remained unmatched. The CDR3 protein is CASKGTGSIGNTIYF. The DNA of the CDR3 is TGTGCCAGCAAGGGGACAGGGTCAATTGGAAACACCATATATTTT.

This rearrangement joins TRBV6-5 to TRBJ1-2; the D gene is possibly TRBD1 (6 bases). The ends were cut back, 8 bases at V and 5 bases at J, with 9 bases in the middle. The CDR3 sequence is 11 residues long. Per germline, CDR1 MNHEY and CDR2 SVGAGI. CDR3 loop: CASCRGYGYTF. The CDR3, as DNA: TGTGCCAGCTGCAGGGGTTATGGCTACACCTTC.

The chain has TRBV4-1 and TRBJ2-5, with a tentative D call TRBD2 (6 bases). Trimming stripped 1 base from V and 5 bases from J, with 11 bases between. Germline CDR1 is MGHRA and CDR2 is YSYEKL. CDR3 length equals 14 residues. The CDR3 protein is CASSQVGGRETQYF. The DNA for the CDR3 is TGCGCCAGCAGCCAAGTGGGAGGCCGGGAGACCCAGTACTTC.

This clone was observed once. The rearrangement uses TRBV6-5 and TRBJ1-1; 9 bases match TRBD1. With 6 bases clipped from V and 5 bases from J, the junction kept 10 bases outside the gene matches. CDR3 size: 15 residues. Germline values: CDR1 MNHEY, CDR2 SVGAGI. DNA of the CDR3: TGTGCCAGCAGAATAAGACAGGGGGAGTTAACTGAAGCTTTCTTT. It encodes CASRIRQGELTEAFF.

This clone appeared once. This chain uses TRBV18 with TRBJ1-1; D unclear. Germline CDR1 and CDR2: KGHSH and LQKENI. This CDR3 is built from 12 residues. V was cut by 5 bases and J by 7 bases, with 11 bases left in between. This CDR3 is CASSLQKDEAFF. DNA of the CDR3: TGTGCCAGCTCATTACAGAAGGATGAAGCTTTCTTT.

The V and J genes are TRBV6-5 and TRBJ1-2, with TRBD1 matching 7 bases. Germline V gene lookup returns CDR1 MNHEY and CDR2 SVGAGI. The CDR3 is 13 residues long. With 8 bases clipped from V and 8 bases from J, the junction kept 11 bases outside the gene matches. Here the CDR3 DNA reads TGTGCCAGCTCAAGGGGGCGCGTAGAAGGCTACACCTTC. As protein: CASSRGRVEGYTF.

The V gene is TRBV4-2, the J gene TRBJ1-2; D unresolved. The V gene's germline CDR1 is LGHNA and CDR2 YNFKEQ. The CDR3 consists of 15 residues. V was trimmed by 2 bases and J by 8 bases, leaving 18 bases between them. CDR3 region: CASSQPDVREGGYTF. For the CDR3, the DNA is TGTGCCAGCAGCCAACCCGATGTGCGGGAGGGAGGCTACACCTTC.

This sequence joins TRBV15 and TRBJ1-5; D is perhaps TRBD1 (6 bases). Germline values: CDR1 LNHNV, CDR2 YYDKDF (reference sequence). V was pared by 3 bases and J by 5 bases, with 14 bases between. The CDR3 is 15 amino acids. Written as DNA, the CDR3 is TGTGCCACCAGCAGGAGCAGGGGTATATATCAGCCCCAGCATTTT. It yields the protein CATSRSRGIYQPQHF.

The rearrangement uses TRBV19 and TRBJ1-2, with 7 bases identical to TRBD1. Trimming cost V 7 bases and J 4 bases; bases outside gene matches: 6. CDR1 and CDR2 (germline): LNHDA, SQIVND (reference sequence). This CDR3 has 13 amino acids. The CDR3 DNA reads TGTGCCAGTACCCCGACAGGGCCCTATGGCTACACCTTC. It codes for CASTPTGPYGYTF.

CDR3 protein: CASSHTGLQPQHF. In DNA, the CDR3 is TGTGCCAGCAGTCATACAGGGCTTCAGCCCCAGCATTTT. The genes are TRBV27 and TRBJ1-5, with a possible D match to TRBD1 (6 bases). The germline V gene has CDR1 MNHEY and CDR2 SMNVEV (reference sequence). This CDR3 region has 13 residues. V lost 5 bases and J lost 6, with 11 bases in between.

The chain joins TRBV29-1 to TRBJ2-5; no reliable D call. CDR1 is SQVTM, CDR2 ANQGSEA, per germline. The length of the CDR3 is 11 residues. The CDR3: CTVPGQETQYF. CDR3 sequence (DNA): TGCACCGTGCCTGGGCAGGAGACCCAGTACTTC.

The chain is built from TRBV14 and TRBJ2-5, with TRBD2 identical over 7 bases. Germline V gene sequence: CDR1 SGHDN, CDR2 FVKESK. This CDR3 is 15 amino acids long. The V gene end was trimmed by 1 base and the J gene end by 5 bases; junction bases not matched to a gene: 7. This chain's CDR3 is CASSQGGGFGETQYF. CDR3 DNA sequence: TGTGCCAGCAGCCAAGGGGGAGGGTTTGGCGAGACCCAGTACTTC.

The genes are TRBV5-1 and TRBJ1-4, with TRBD1 matching 7 bases. The CDR3 extends over 16 amino acids. Trimming cost V 2 bases and J 9 bases; bases outside gene matches: 13. Germline CDR1 and CDR2: SGHRS and YFSETQ. CDR3 nucleotides: TGCGCCAGCAGCTTAGACCGGGACAGAGCATACCAAAAACTGTTTTTT. It encodes CASSLDRDRAYQKLFF.

The CDR3: CASSREVEQFF. The CDR3 bases are TGTGCCAGCAGCCGGGAGGTTGAGCAGTTCTTC. The rearrangement joins TRBV11-3 to TRBJ2-1, with TRBD2 identical over 7 bases. Germline V lookup: CDR1 SGHNT, CDR2 YENEEA. With V trimmed by 5 bases and J by 9 bases, 1 base remained unmatched. CDR3 length: 11 residues.

This clone was observed once. The V and J genes are TRBV13 and TRBJ2-7; D is unresolved. The CDR3 extends over 11 amino acids. The germline V gene has CDR1 PRHDT and CDR2 FYEKMQ (reference sequence). Trimming left V 5 bases short and J 0 bases short, with 2 bases between. CDR3 loop: CASSHSYEQYF. The DNA for the CDR3 is TGTGCCAGCAGCCACTCCTACGAGCAGTACTTC. Based on the CDR3 plus reference TRBV13 and TRBJ2-7, the full variable domain is AAGVIQSPRHLIKEKRETATLKCYPIPRHDTVYWYQQGPGQDPQFLISFYEKMQSDKGSIPDRFSAQQFSDYHSELNMSSLELGDSALYFCASSHSYEQYFGPGTRLTVT.

The chain links TRBV28 to TRBJ2-2; 7 bases map to TRBD2. V lost 2 bases, J lost 3 bases, and 0 bases stayed unmatched. CDR1 and CDR2 (germline): MDHEN, SYDVKM. The CDR3 runs 14 residues. For the CDR3, the DNA is TGTGCCAGCAGTTTAGCGGGGGACACCGGGGAGCTGTTTTTT. Protein sequence: CASSLAGDTGELFF. The whole variable domain, filled in from reference TRBV28 and TRBJ2-2, reads DVKVTQSSRYLVKRTGEKVFLECVQDMDHENMFWYRQDPGLGLRLIYFSYDVKMKEKGDIPEGYSVSREKKERFSLILESASTNQTSMYLCASSLAGDTGELFFGEGSRLTVL.

This chain links TRBV27 with TRBJ2-5; 8 bases line up with TRBD2. CDR1 MNHEY and CDR2 SMNVEV come from the germline V gene (reference sequence). This CDR3 region has 19 residues. J was trimmed by 5 bases and V by 4 bases; bases with no gene match: 21. As DNA, the CDR3 is TGTGCCAGCAGTTCCCCCGTTCGGGCGAGAGCGGGAGAGCGGGAGACCCAGTACTTC. Protein sequence: CASSSPVRARAGERETQYF.

This sequence joins TRBV19 and TRBJ1-3; D not resolved. The germline V and J ends were trimmed by 6 bases and 2 bases, with 17 bases remaining between them. The CDR3 totals 16 residues. CDR1 is LNHDA, CDR2 SQIVND, per germline (reference sequence). CDR3 sequence reads: CASSNMAEGTGNTIYF. CDR3 coding DNA: TGTGCCAGTAGCAACATGGCGGAGGGTACTGGAAACACCATATATTTT.

The J gene is TRBJ1-5, the V gene TRBV27; 7 bases line up with TRBD1. CDR3 size: 14 residues. Germline V lookup: CDR1 MNHEY, CDR2 SMNVEV (reference sequence). V lost 4 bases to trimming and J lost 7 bases; unmatched junction nucleotides: 7. CDR3 region: CASSSQGEEQPQHF. Here the CDR3 DNA reads TGTGCCAGCAGTTCTCAGGGGGAGGAGCAGCCCCAGCATTTT.

This clone has just a few counts. J is TRBJ1-1 and V is TRBV5-6; D gene ambiguous. The CDR3 contains 13 residues. V lost 2 bases to trimming and J lost 8 bases, with 13 bases between them. Germline loops: CDR1 SGHDT, CDR2 YYEEEE. The CDR3 nucleotides read TGTGCCAGCAGCTTTAGGACGGAGGCAGAAGCTTTCTTT. Amino acids: CASSFRTEAEAFF.

The rearrangement joins TRBV28 to TRBJ1-5, with 7 bases identical to TRBD1. V lost 4 bases to trimming and J lost 2 bases; unmatched junction nucleotides: 8. CDR1 is MDHEN and CDR2 is SYDVKM in the germline V gene. The CDR3 length is 16 residues. The CDR3 is CASSWEQGTGNQPQHF. CDR3 nucleotide sequence: TGTGCCAGCAGTTGGGAACAGGGGACAGGCAATCAGCCCCAGCATTTT.

This clone has just one count. Different DNA sequences within this sample yield the same CDR3. The chain carries TRBV7-3 and TRBJ2-3; D gene uncertain. The length of the CDR3 is 13 residues. Germline CDR1 SGHTA, CDR2 FQGTGA. Trimming shortened V by 6 bases and J by 2 bases, and 9 bases separated the two germline ends. In DNA, the CDR3 is TGTGCCAGCAGTTTAGACATCACAGATACGCAGTATTTT. Its protein product is CASSLDITDTQYF.

V gene TRBV4-1 combines with J gene TRBJ2-7, with TRBD2 as a possible D gene (5 bases). The germline V gene has CDR1 MGHRA and CDR2 YSYEKL. Deletions cut 2 bases from V and 1 base from J, with 15 bases between. The CDR3 covers 16 residues. The CDR3 DNA reads TGCGCCAGCAGCCAATATCTCGAGGGAGAGTCCTACGAGCAGTACTTC. Amino acid sequence: CASSQYLEGESYEQYF.

This chain links TRBV4-2 with TRBJ1-2; D not certain. Germline CDR1 LGHNA, CDR2 YNFKEQ. Trimming took off 0 bases at V and 1 base at J, with 3 bases between the two ends. This CDR3 comprises 13 residues. The CDR3 DNA is TGTGCCAGCAGCCAAGACGGTAACTATGGCTACACCTTC. Translation gives CASSQDGNYGYTF.